A single sample is the source of the 15 T cell receptor beta chains below, sequenced in a study of T cells expressing NK-cell markers. TCRdb reprocessed the 5' RACE reads and keeps a single row for each CDR3 protein, giving no DNA. The sample table includes roughly 170,000 distinct CDR3 sequences. The sequenced sample was blood T cells: a sorted CD56 or NKG2C T cell subset, CD4+ or CD8+ T cells, or bulk PBMC T cells (not recorded which). All receptors come from a woman between 18 and 75 years old in good health.

The CDR3 is CASSKGPGLAGDEQYF. The chain carries TRBV27 and TRBJ2-7; TCRdb reports TRBD2, a call that lacks DNA to check it against. Germline CDR1 and CDR2: MNHEY and SMNVEV (reference sequence). CDR3 size: 16 residues.

V is TRBV5-1 and J is TRBJ2-3; TCRdb gives TRBD2 as the D gene, but with no DNA this cannot be confirmed. CDR1 and CDR2 (germline): SGHRS, YFSETQ. This CDR3 region has 17 residues. CDR3 region: CASRKASGGQSTDTQYF.

The chain links TRBV7-9 to TRBJ1-2. CDR1 SEHNR and CDR2 FQNEAQ come from the germline V gene (reference sequence). This CDR3 contains 13 residues. The CDR3 is CASSFGSGYGYTF.

The chain recombines TRBV20-1 with TRBJ1-2; TCRdb designates TRBD1, a call that cannot be tested without DNA. The CDR3 length is 14 residues. CDR1 and CDR2 (germline): DFQATT, SNEGSKA (reference sequence). CDR3 amino acids: CSARTGGTSFDYTF.

V and J are TRBV7-2 and TRBJ1-4. This CDR3 has 13 amino acids. Germline V gene sequence: CDR1 SGHTA, CDR2 FQGNSA. CDR3 sequence: CASSRGIQEKLFF.

The chain joins TRBV12-3 or TRBV12-4 to TRBJ2-7. The CDR3 totals 15 residues. CDR3: CASSFSLASGDEQYF.

This chain joins TRBV10-3 and TRBJ1-1. CDR3 size: 12 residues. CDR1 is ENHRY and CDR2 is SYGVKD in the germline V gene. CDR3 sequence: CAAGRMNTEAFF.

The chain is built from TRBV5-4 and TRBJ1-6. The CDR3 covers 13 residues. Germline V CDR1 and CDR2: SGHNT, YYREEE (reference sequence). CDR3: CASRLGLNSPLHF.

The V and J genes are TRBV19 and TRBJ2-7; TCRdb proposes TRBD2, but this gene call is untestable without DNA. This CDR3 spans 14 amino acids. CDR1 and CDR2 from the germline V gene are LNHDA and SQIVND (reference sequence). The CDR3 loop reads CASSKARQVREQYF.

The chain recombines TRBV5-1 with TRBJ2-3; there is no DNA to check the TCRdb D call of TRBD2. This CDR3 contains 15 residues. Germline V gene lookup returns CDR1 SGHRS and CDR2 YFSETQ. The CDR3: CASSPGLRYTDTQYF.

The chain is built from TRBV11-3 and TRBJ2-4; as DNA is missing, the TRBD2 call by TCRdb cannot be tested. In germline, CDR1 is SGHNT, CDR2 YENEEA. CDR3 length: 17 amino acids. The CDR3 is CASSLGRDSGRKNIQYF.

The gene calls are TRBV27 and TRBJ2-1; there is no DNA to check the TCRdb D call of TRBD1. In germline, CDR1 is MNHEY, CDR2 SMNVEV (reference sequence). This CDR3 has 15 amino acids. CDR3 in amino acids: CASSLRGGAYNEQFF.

The chain recombines TRBV6-1 with TRBJ2-4; no DNA is available, so the TRBD1 call from TCRdb remains unchecked. CDR3 length: 13 amino acids. Germline-derived CDR1 and CDR2 are MNHNS and SASEGT. The CDR3 region is CASSERQGHIQYF.

The chain combines TRBV5-5 with TRBJ2-2; TCRdb indicates TRBD1, and absent DNA this call remains unverified. The CDR3 extends over 17 amino acids. Germline lookup yields CDR1 SGHKS and CDR2 YYEKEE (reference sequence). The chain's CDR3 is CASSLVPAGPNTGELFF.

The CDR3 loop reads CASSPPGQGVLGANVLTF. The chain joins TRBV11-1 to TRBJ2-6; TCRdb's assignment of TRBD1 cannot be checked, as there is no DNA. The CDR3 has 18 residues. Germline V gene sequence: CDR1 SGHAT, CDR2 FQDESV (reference sequence). Using reference TRBV11-1 and TRBJ2-6 for the parts outside the CDR3, the full variable domain is EAEVAQSPRYKITEKSQAVAFWCDPISGHATLYWYRQILGQGPELLVQFQDESVVDDSQLPKDRFSAERLKGVDSTLKIQPAELGDSAMYLCASSPPGQGVLGANVLTFGAGSRLTVL.